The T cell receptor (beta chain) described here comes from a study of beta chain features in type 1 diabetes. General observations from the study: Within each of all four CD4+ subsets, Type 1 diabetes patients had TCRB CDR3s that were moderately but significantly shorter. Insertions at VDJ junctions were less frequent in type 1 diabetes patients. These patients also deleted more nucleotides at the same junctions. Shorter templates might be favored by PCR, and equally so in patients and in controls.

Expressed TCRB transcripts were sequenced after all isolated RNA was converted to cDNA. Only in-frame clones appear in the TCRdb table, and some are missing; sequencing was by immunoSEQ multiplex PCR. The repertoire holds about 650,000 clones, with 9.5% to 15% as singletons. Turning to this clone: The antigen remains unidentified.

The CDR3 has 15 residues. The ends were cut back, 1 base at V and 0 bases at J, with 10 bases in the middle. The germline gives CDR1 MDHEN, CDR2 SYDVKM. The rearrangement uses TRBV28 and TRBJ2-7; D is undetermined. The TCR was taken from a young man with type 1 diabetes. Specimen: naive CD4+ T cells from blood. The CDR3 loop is CASSLSVRSSYEQYF. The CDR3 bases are TGTGCCAGCAGTTTATCGGTCAGGAGCTCCTACGAGCAGTACTTC.